This TCR beta chain was recorded in a study of T cell responses to AZD1222 COVID-19 vaccine (dated by TCRdb to the early 2020s). As for the study more broadly: A total of about 230 trial participants underwent TCR sequencing, of whom around 200 received two doses of AZD1222 and around 25 received two doses of the MenACWY control vaccine. Trial participants were enrolled into age subgroups of 18-55, 56-69 and 70-plus years, which contained about 150, 27 and 61 TCR-sequenced participants, respectively. What the research found in general, with its limitations: Because no day 14 peak-response samples were available, repertoires were characterized only after the peak T cell response. Nearly half of unique spike-specific TCRs reportedly recognized epitopes outside regions mutated in the B.1.351 and B.1.1.7 variants. In the small 56-69-year group, the increase in depth fell short of significance, most likely because of low power. Conclusions about previously exposed vaccinees are limited, since just 5 or 6 AZD1222 recipients were seropositive for SARS-CoV-2 at baseline. CD4 TCRs associated with the vaccine covered the entire spike protein, and the dominant responses were in regions 160-218 and 743-854. Participants were mostly white British, with more females than males. The authors suggested clonal diversity may have been underestimated. After two AZD1222 doses, spike-specific TCR breadth and depth were significantly higher than at day 0 and than in MenACWY recipients.

The CDR3 regions of human TCRbeta chains were analyzed by immunosequencing. As for how the authors treated the data: Repertoire TCRs were matched against a reference library of SARS-CoV-2-specific TCRs generated with the MIRA antigen-specificity platform. Breadth meant the fraction of unique TCRs that were SARS-CoV-2-associated, whereas depth meant the fraction of total T cells that were SARS-CoV-2-associated. Using the MIRA data, each spike-specific TCR was mapped to the spike region that the TCR reacts to and placed in a CD4 or CD8 class. Log10-transformed breadth and depth values were compared by one-way ANOVA with Sidak's multiple comparisons tests. The table was pulled from immuneACCESS by TCRdb, which kept in-frame rearrangements only. Such tables lose some clones; where checked, under half of the loss comes from unresolved V genes, and the rest has no known cause. V, J and clone size are those of that table, while D and trimming were read from the DNA. The sample table records 15,000 to 20,000 clones; about 90% of these occur just once. The ten most abundant clones make up 8.7% of the sample.

Measured from the cysteine to the phenylalanine, the CDR3 is 14 residues long. Only the CDR3 DNA stays, 42 bases, in frame from base 1. CDR1 and CDR2, per the germline V gene, are SGHRS and YFSETQ. Cut back by 4 bases and 1 base, the V and J ends lie 8 bases apart. This specimen's time point label, interpreted: about 28 days (+/-7) after the second vaccine dose. Because spike-specific TCR depth and breadth did not differ between the two schedules, AZD1222 recipients who got a second dose at roughly 4 weeks were pooled with those who got a second dose at roughly 12 weeks. Vaccinee samples were obtained from the UK trials COV001 and COV002, which included a single-blind randomized controlled phase 2/3 trial of AZD1222 (ChAdOx1 nCoV-19) in healthy adults. For TCRbeta chain sequencing, PBMC samples from trial participants were taken at day 0 and at day 28 after the second dose. Points on this clone: It has no known antigen specificity. There are no base qualities to consult, and no much larger clone falls within one base.

This clonotype was sampled from an adult who received the AZD1222 COVID-19 vaccine. This specimen was peripheral blood, taken 28 days after the second AZD1222 dose. This sequence uses TRBV5-1 and TRBJ1-4; the D segment could be TRBD1, given 6 matching bases. Read as DNA, the sequence is TGCGCCAGCAGCCAAGGGGGAACTAATGAAAAACTGTTTTTT. It specifies CASSQGGTNEKLFF.